This TCR beta chain was found in a study of Graves' ophthalmopathy and Graves' hyperthyroidism. Study information: Stable hyperthyroidism was defined by absence of ophthalmopathy within 18 months of follow-up. Findings and limits, study-wide: A classifier, a 13-signature model, separated ophthalmopathy from stable hyperthyroidism with approximately 88% sensitivity and about 83% specificity.

As concerns this clonotype: What it binds is not known.

The CDR3 spans 13 residues. Germline V gives CDR1 LNHDA, CDR2 SQIVND (reference sequence). V was clipped by 4 bases and J by 7 bases, with 8 bases between them. Amplification of TCR beta CDR3 regions used RNA transcripts. Investigators did first-round RT-PCR with HTBI primers, then second-round multiplex PCR. One entry per CDR3 protein, called by TCRdb with MiXCR from the multiplex PCR reads. The data show 900,000 to 1,200,000 distinct CDR3 sequences, with about 36% seen just once and 11% held by the top ten. The TCR originated in an adult man with Graves' hyperthyroidism. V and J are TRBV19 and TRBJ1-6, with D maybe TRBD1 (5 bases). The sequenced material came from peripheral blood or thyroid tissue (not recorded which). For the CDR3, the DNA is TGTGCCAGTAGTAAAGACAGCAATTCACCCCTCCACTTT. This gives the protein CASSKDSNSPLHF.